Below are 15 T cell receptor beta chains sequenced from a single sample in a study of blood T cells in healthy people across ages. Primers used in a second PCR of roughly 6 to 12 cycles were a sample-barcoded 5' primer and a J-beta primer mix. TCRdb passed the 5' RACE reads through MiXCR, listing each CDR3 protein once. Of about 1,400,000 distinct CDR3 sequences listed, approximately 59% are singletons. The sequenced sample was blood. These receptors were collected from a man between 18 and 35 years old in good health.

The J gene is TRBJ2-5, the V gene TRBV12-3 or TRBV12-4, with 9 bases fitting TRBD2. V shed 6 bases and J 4 bases; nucleotides not matched to a gene: 18. This CDR3 spans 18 amino acids. CDR3 sequence: CASSAGQHIAGARETQYF. In DNA, the CDR3 is TGTGCCAGCAGCGCGGGACAGCACATAGCGGGAGCTAGAGAGACCCAGTACTTC.

The chain recombines TRBV12-3 or TRBV12-4 with TRBJ2-3; D not certain. The CDR3 has 13 residues. V was cut by 7 bases and J by 4 bases, with 12 bases left in between. The CDR3 protein is CASTPTISDTQYF. The CDR3 region has the DNA TGTGCCAGCACTCCCACTATATCAGATACGCAGTATTTT.

The chain uses TRBV7-9 and TRBJ1-5; possibly TRBD1 for D (6 bases). V shed 5 bases and J shed 3 bases, with 14 bases lying between them. The CDR3 contains 15 residues. Per germline, CDR1 SEHNR and CDR2 FQNEAQ (reference sequence). The CDR3: CASSPGGGVNQPQHF. CDR3 DNA sequence: TGTGCCAGCAGCCCCGGTGGGGGCGTCAATCAGCCCCAGCATTTT.

This chain links TRBV2 with TRBJ2-2, with D perhaps matching TRBD1 (5 bases). Germline V gene sequence: CDR1 SNHLY, CDR2 FYNNEI. The CDR3 runs to 14 residues. V lost 2 bases to trimming and J lost 6 bases, with 10 bases between them. The CDR3, as DNA: TGTGCCAGCAGTGAAAGGGGCAGGTCCGGGGAGCTGTTTTTT. This gives the protein CASSERGRSGELFF. Together with reference TRBV2 and TRBJ2-2, the CDR3 gives the full variable domain: EPEVTQTPSHQVTQMGQEVILRCVPISNHLYFYWYRQILGQKVEFLVSFYNNEISEKSEIFDDQFSVERPDGSNFTLKIRSTKLEDSAMYFCASSERGRSGELFFGEGSRLTVL.

The V gene is TRBV29-1, the J gene TRBJ2-7; possible D gene TRBD1, 5 bases. The CDR3 spans 12 residues. The germline gives CDR1 SQVTM, CDR2 ANQGSEA. V lost 7 bases, J lost 5 bases, and 15 bases lay in between. In DNA, the CDR3 is TGCAGCGCGACCCGGACCAGGGACGAGCAGTACTTC. Encoded protein: CSATRTRDEQYF.

The chain couples TRBV29-1 to TRBJ2-2; 8 bases fit TRBD2. CDR3 length equals 16 residues. Germline CDR1 reads SQVTM; CDR2 reads ANQGSEA. V lost 1 base and J lost 5; bases outside the gene matches: 9. Here the CDR3 DNA reads TGCAGCGTTGAAGGTGCGGTAGCGGGAAGGACCGGGGAGCTGTTTTTT. This translates into CSVEGAVAGRTGELFF.

This chain joins TRBV4-1 and TRBJ2-7; no firm D call. The CDR3 loop spans 13 amino acids. Per germline, CDR1 MGHRA and CDR2 YSYEKL. V gave up 3 bases and J gave up 3 bases, with 9 bases separating them. The CDR3 bases are TGCGCCAGCAGCCAGACGATTTACTACGAGCAGTACTTC. Its protein product is CASSQTIYYEQYF.

The V gene is TRBV20-1, the J gene TRBJ2-7; weak D call: TRBD1 (5 bases). CDR1 and CDR2 from the germline V gene are DFQATT and SNEGSKA (reference sequence). With 6 bases removed from V and 4 bases from J, the gap between germline ends came to 13 bases. The CDR3 covers 12 residues. CDR3 in amino acids: CSAERQRYEQYF. CDR3 sequence (DNA): TGCAGTGCGGAACGACAGAGATACGAGCAGTACTTC.

This clonotype was detected only a few times. V is TRBV14 and J is TRBJ1-2; 7 nucleotides align to TRBD1. The CDR3 is 13 residues long. Trimming cost V 2 bases and J 8 bases; bases outside gene matches: 5. Germline CDR1 and CDR2: SGHDN and FVKESK. CDR3 in amino acids: CASSQLIQGGYTF. The CDR3 nucleotides read TGTGCCAGCAGCCAACTCATACAGGGGGGCTACACCTTC.

The sample holds a few counts of this clonotype. The chain uses TRBV4-1 and TRBJ2-7, with 8 nucleotides matching TRBD1. The CDR3 sequence is 17 residues long. With 1 base clipped from V and 5 bases from J, the junction kept 13 bases outside the gene matches. Germline V gene lookup returns CDR1 MGHRA and CDR2 YSYEKL. This chain's CDR3 is CASSQVGVGQEHNEQYF. The CDR3 nucleotides read TGCGCCAGCAGCCAAGTTGGGGTGGGACAGGAGCATAACGAGCAGTACTTC.

J is TRBJ2-7 and V is TRBV6-2 or TRBV6-3, with D unresolved. V lost 2 bases and J 4 bases, leaving 24 bases between the germline ends. This CDR3 spans 18 amino acids. Germline V lookup: CDR1 MNHEY, CDR2 SVGEGT. The CDR3 sequence is CASSYRIGGRLLLYEQYF. The DNA for the CDR3 is TGTGCCAGCAGTTACCGAATAGGTGGACGGCTGCTATTATACGAGCAGTACTTC.

The V and J genes are TRBV4-2 and TRBJ2-4; TRBD1 is a possible D gene (6 bases). Near its end, the DNA agrees better with TRBJ2-7, so the J call may be wrong. Germline CDR1 reads LGHNA; CDR2 reads YNFKEQ. The CDR3 contains 13 residues. DNA of the CDR3: TGTGCCAGCAGCCAATCACAGGGAAACGAGCAGTACTTC. Its protein product is CASSQSQGNEQYF.

CDR3 protein: CASSSDLAGTGYGYTF. The CDR3 bases are TGTGCCAGCAGCTCGGACCTCGCCGGGACGGGCTATGGCTACACCTTC. The chain links TRBV7-9 to TRBJ1-2, with TRBD1 as a possible D gene (5 bases). Germline CDR1 is SEHNR and CDR2 is FQNEAQ (reference sequence). V was shortened by 4 bases and J by 4 bases, with 19 bases between the two germline ends. This CDR3 region has 16 residues.

The chain uses TRBV21-1 and TRBJ2-3; the table's D call of TRBD1 was not tested on the DNA. TRBV21-1 is given as a pseudogene. The CDR3 runs 16 residues. The CDR3 protein is CASSIATGAGTDTQYF. In nucleotides, the CDR3 is TGTGCCAGCAGCATCGCGACAGGGGCCGGCACAGATACGCAGTATTTT.

The V and J genes are TRBV7-9 and TRBJ2-6, with D tentatively TRBD1 or TRBD2 (5 bases each). There are 18 residues in the CDR3. V was pared by 2 bases and J by 3 bases, with 17 bases between. In germline, CDR1 is SEHNR, CDR2 FQNEAQ (reference sequence). The CDR3 spells CASSLSDVWGSGANVLTF. The CDR3 DNA is TGTGCCAGCAGCTTAAGTGATGTGTGGGGGAGTGGGGCCAACGTCCTGACTTTC. The entire variable domain, with the rest obtained from reference TRBV7-9 and TRBJ2-6, is as follows: DTGVSQNPRHKITKRGQNVTFRCDPISEHNRLYWYRQTLGQGPEFLTYFQNEAQLEKSRLLSDRFSAERPKGSFSTLEIQRTEQGDSAMYLCASSLSDVWGSGANVLTFGAGSRLTVL.